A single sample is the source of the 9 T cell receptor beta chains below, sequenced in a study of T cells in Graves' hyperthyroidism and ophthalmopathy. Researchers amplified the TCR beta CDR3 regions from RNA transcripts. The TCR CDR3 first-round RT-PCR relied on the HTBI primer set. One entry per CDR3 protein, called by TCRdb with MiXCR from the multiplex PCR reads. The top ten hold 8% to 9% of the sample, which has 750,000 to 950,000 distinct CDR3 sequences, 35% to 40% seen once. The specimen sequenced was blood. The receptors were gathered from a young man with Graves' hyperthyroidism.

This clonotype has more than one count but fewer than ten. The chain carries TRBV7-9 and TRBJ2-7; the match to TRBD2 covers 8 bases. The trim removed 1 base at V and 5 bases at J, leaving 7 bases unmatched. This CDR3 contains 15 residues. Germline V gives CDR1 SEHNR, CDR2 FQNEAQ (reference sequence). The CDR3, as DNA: TGTGCCAGCAGCTTAGTAGCTAGCGGGTTCCACGAGCAGTACTTC. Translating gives CASSLVASGFHEQYF.

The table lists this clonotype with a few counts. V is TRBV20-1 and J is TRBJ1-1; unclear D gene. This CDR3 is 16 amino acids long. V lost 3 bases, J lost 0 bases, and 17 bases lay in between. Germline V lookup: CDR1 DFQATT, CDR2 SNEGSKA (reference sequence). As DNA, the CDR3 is TGCAGTGCTAGGCGAAAGGGTGGAACCATGAACACTGAAGCTTTCTTT. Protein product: CSARRKGGTMNTEAFF.

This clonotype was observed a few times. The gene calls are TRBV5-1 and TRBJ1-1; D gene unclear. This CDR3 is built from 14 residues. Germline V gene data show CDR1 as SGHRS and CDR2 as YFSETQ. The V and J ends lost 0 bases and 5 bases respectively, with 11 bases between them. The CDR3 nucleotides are TGCGCCAGCAGCTTGGCCATATCGGGGACTGAAGCTTTCTTT. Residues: CASSLAISGTEAFF.

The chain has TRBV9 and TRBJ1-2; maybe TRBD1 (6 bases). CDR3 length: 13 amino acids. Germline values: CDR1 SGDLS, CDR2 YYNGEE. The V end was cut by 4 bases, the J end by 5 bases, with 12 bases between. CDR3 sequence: CASSLLTGYGYTF. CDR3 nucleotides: TGTGCCAGCAGCCTCTTGACAGGTTATGGCTACACCTTC. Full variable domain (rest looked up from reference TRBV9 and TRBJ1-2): DSGVTQTPKHLITATGQRVTLRCSPRSGDLSVYWYQQSLDQGLQFLIQYYNGEERAKGNILERFSAQQFPDLHSELNLSSLELGDSALYFCASSLLTGYGYTFGSGTRLTVV.

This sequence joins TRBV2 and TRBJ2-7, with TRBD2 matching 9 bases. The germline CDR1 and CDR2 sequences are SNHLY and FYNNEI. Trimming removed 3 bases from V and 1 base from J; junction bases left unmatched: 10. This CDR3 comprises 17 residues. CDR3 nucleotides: TGTGCCAGCAGTGAGCAACTAGCGGGCGTAACTTCCTACGAGCAGTACTTC. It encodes CASSEQLAGVTSYEQYF.

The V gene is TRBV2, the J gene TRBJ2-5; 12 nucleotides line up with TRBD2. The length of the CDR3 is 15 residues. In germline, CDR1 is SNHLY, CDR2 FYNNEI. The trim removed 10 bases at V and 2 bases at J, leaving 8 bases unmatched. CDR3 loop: CATTGTSGYQETQYF. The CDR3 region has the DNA TGTGCCACCACTGGGACTAGCGGGTATCAAGAGACCCAGTACTTC.

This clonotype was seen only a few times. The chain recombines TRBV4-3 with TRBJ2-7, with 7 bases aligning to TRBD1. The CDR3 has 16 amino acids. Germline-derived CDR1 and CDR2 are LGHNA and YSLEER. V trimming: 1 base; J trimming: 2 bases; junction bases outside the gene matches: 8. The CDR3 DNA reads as TGCGCCAGCAGCCAAGTATCAGGGACAGCCGCCTACGAGCAGTACTTC. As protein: CASSQVSGTAAYEQYF.

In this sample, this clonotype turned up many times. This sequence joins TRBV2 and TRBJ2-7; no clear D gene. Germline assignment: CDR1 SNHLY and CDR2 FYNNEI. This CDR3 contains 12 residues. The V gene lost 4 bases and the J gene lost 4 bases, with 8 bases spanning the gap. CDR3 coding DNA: TGTGCCAGCAGTGTCACAGCTTACGAGCAGTACTTC. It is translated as CASSVTAYEQYF.

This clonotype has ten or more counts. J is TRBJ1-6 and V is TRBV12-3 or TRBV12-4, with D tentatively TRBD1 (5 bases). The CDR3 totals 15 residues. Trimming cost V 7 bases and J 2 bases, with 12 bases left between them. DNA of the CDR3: TGTGCCAGCACACGACAGCTTGCCTATAATTCACCCCTCCACTTT. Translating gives CASTRQLAYNSPLHF.